The sequence of this T cell receptor (beta chain) was determined in a study of T cell repertoires in cytomegalovirus infection. Study-level information: CMV infection together with matching HLA type was indicated by public TCR beta signatures.

The length of the CDR3 is 14 residues. Germline V CDR1 and CDR2: SQVTM, ANQGSEA. Trimming took off 6 bases at V and 0 bases at J, with 15 bases between the two ends. From the reads, TCRdb called clonotypes with MiXCR, one entry per CDR3 protein. The table lists 500,000 to 600,000 distinct CDR3 sequences, 15% to 20% of them singletons, with 20% to 30% in the top ten. The clonotype originates from a human donor in good health (CMV status not recorded). Some clones in this sample may be carry-over from other donors' samples. The sequenced material came from CD8+ T cells from PBMCs. The chain employs TRBV29-1 and TRBJ2-7; D might be TRBD2 (6 bases). The CDR3 sequence: CSVRLVRGSYEQYF. The DNA of the CDR3 is TGCAGCGTACGACTAGTTCGAGGCTCCTACGAGCAGTACTTC.